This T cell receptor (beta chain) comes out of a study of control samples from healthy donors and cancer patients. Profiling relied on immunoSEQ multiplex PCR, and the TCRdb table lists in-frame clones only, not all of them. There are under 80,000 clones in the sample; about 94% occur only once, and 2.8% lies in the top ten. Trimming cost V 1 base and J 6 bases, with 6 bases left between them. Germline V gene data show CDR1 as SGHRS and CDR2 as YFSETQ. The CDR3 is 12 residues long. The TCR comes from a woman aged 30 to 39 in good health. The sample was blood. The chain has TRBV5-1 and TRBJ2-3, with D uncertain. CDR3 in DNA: TGCGCCAGCAGCTTGCTGGCTGATACGCAGTATTTT. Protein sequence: CASSLLADTQYF. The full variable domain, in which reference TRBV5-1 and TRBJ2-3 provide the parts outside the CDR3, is KAGVTQTPRYLIKTRGQQVTLSCSPISGHRSVSWYQQTPGQGLQFLFEYFSETQRNKGNFPGRFSGRQFSNSRSEMNVSTLELGDSALYLCASSLLADTQYFGPGTRLTVL.